This T cell receptor beta chain was sequenced for a study of regulatory T cells in long-lasting Graves disease. Study-wide points: Newly diagnosed patients had higher TCR diversity than persistent Graves' patients did.

Libraries of TCR beta came from iRepertoire HTBI primers plus Arm-PCR of CDR3 regions. MiXCR, run by TCRdb on the multiplex PCR reads, gives a single entry per CDR3 protein. Of 360,000 or so distinct CDR3 sequences listed, 16% are singletons. Regarding time point: newly diagnosed GD, antithyroid drugs for less than 3 months. From RNA extracted from PBMCs, the TCR library was made. Note on this clonotype: Its specificity is not known.

The sample also formed part of further work on T cells in Graves' hyperthyroidism and ophthalmopathy.

The sample consisted of peripheral blood mononuclear cells (PBMCs), taken at new diagnosis, from a patient treated with antithyroid drugs. This TCR came from a woman aged 18-29 years with Graves disease.

CDR3 amino acids: CASSLGQGLETQYF. The CDR3 DNA sequence: TGCGCCAGCAGCTTGGGACAGGGATTGGAGACCCAGTACTTC. The rearrangement links TRBV5-1 to TRBJ2-5; the match to TRBD1 covers 7 bases. Germline V gene data show CDR1 as SGHRS and CDR2 as YFSETQ. Unmatched junction bases numbered 4, after V lost 0 bases and J lost 5 bases. This CDR3 has 14 amino acids.